The present T cell receptor beta chain was sequenced within a study of CD8+ T cells in alopecia areata listed by TCRdb under 2018. Some background on the complete study: The treated patients, all with moderate-to-severe alopecia areata, were enrolled in an open-label pilot trial of oral tofacitinib given at 5 to 10 mg twice daily. Tofacitinib was given for 6 to 18 months, followed by 6 months of follow-up off drug to assess delayed response and recurrence. To study T cell clonal expansion in alopecia areata, the researchers applied high-throughput TCRbeta sequencing to both the C3H/HeJ mouse model and human patients. In humans, TCRbeta sequencing was performed on scalp tissue and on sorted CD4+ and CD8+ peripheral blood T cells from healthy controls and from patients with patchy or totalis/universalis alopecia areata. Biopsies were taken from tofacitinib-treated patients at baseline and again at 4 and 24 weeks into treatment, and several of those patients also had a later scalp biopsy. Clonality in the scalp was compared among normal scalp (n=4), patchy alopecia areata scalp (n=8), and alopecia totalis/universalis scalp (n=8). RNA came from the PAXgene miRNA kit for fixed scalp, the miRNeasy kit for PBMCs, and the RNeasy kit for mouse skin. TCRbeta CDR3 regions were amplified by immunoSEQ multiplex PCR with 35 Vbeta forward and 13 Jbeta reverse primers. Broad study findings and their caveats: Shared TCR sequences between patients were less evident than in mice, which may be partly attributable to HLA diversity in the patient population. Compared with normal scalp, lesional scalp, particularly in alopecia totalis/universalis, had higher clonality and more expanded CD8+ clones, which suggests antigenic drive. Unlike mouse skin, which is dominated by gammadelta T cells, normal human skin has resident alphabeta T cells that are also sequenced, and this complicates analysis of the scalp TCR repertoire.

This clone turned up a few times. What antigen it recognizes has not been identified. No much larger clonotype is one base removed from it; base qualities were not supplied. The CDR3 starts with the cysteine, ends with the phenylalanine, and has 13 residues. The sequence is cut down to CDR3 DNA, 39 bases in frame from base 1. The CDR1 and CDR2 encoded by the germline V gene (reference sequence) are LNHNV and YYDKDF. Trimming removed 5 bases from V and 2 bases from J, leaving 7 bases between the germline ends. The time point label for this specimen denotes: baseline before oral tofacitinib. Lesional scalp punch biopsies and peripheral blood were obtained from alopecia areata patients. PBMCs were isolated by density centrifugation and stained for CD3, CD4 and CD8, and CD4+ and CD8+ T cells were sorted on a FACSAria. Library preparation employed the immunoSEQ multiplex PCR assay. RNA was extracted from all samples and reverse transcribed into cDNA as template for TCR sequencing. SuperScript III was used for first-strand cDNA synthesis, primed with a 2:1 mix of oligo-dT and random hexamers. Amplification bias was assessed with a synthetic immune receptor repertoire, and residual bias was removed computationally. As for how the authors treated the data: Raw reads were preprocessed for error removal, and CDR3 was defined according to IMGT conventions as running from the conserved cysteine to phenylalanine. Clonality was computed as 1 minus the Shannon entropy, with the entropy normalized by log2 of the number of productive unique TCRs. CD4 or CD8 identity of scalp clones was inferred by cross-referencing scalp TCRbeta sequences with sorted blood CD4 and CD8 repertoires. TCRdb carries this immuneACCESS record with in-frame sequences only. Its versions omit some clonotypes, under half of them owing to an unresolved V gene in the studies checked, with the rest unexplained. V and J calls and clone size follow that table, whereas D and trimming were derived from the DNA. Counted in this sample were 130,000 to 150,000 clones; 51% of them appeared once. Around 1% of the sample belongs to the ten largest clones.

The specimen comprised CD4+ T cells sorted from blood, sampled at week 0. This receptor was identified in a human donor with alopecia areata. The chain uses TRBV15 and TRBJ1-5; a confident D gene designation cannot be given. The CDR3 protein sequence reads: CATSFWGNQPQHF. The nucleotide sequence is given as TGTGCCACCAGCTTTTGGGGCAATCAGCCCCAGCATTTT.